This T cell receptor beta chain was observed in a study of blood T cell repertoires in COVID-19. Repertoires were generated with immunoSEQ multiplex PCR, while TCRdb's copy carries only in-frame clones and drops some. The sample lists about 200,000 clones, approximately 78% occurring once. This clone was counted a single time. This CDR3 has 15 amino acids. The trim removed 2 bases at V and 6 bases at J, leaving 7 bases unmatched. Germline V gene lookup returns CDR1 MNHEY and CDR2 SMNVEV (reference sequence). This rearrangement joins TRBV27 to TRBJ2-7; 10 nucleotides agree with TRBD1. The specimen was peripheral blood. This receptor was taken from a woman at least 80 years old with COVID-19, enrolled during active disease. As DNA, the CDR3 is TGTGCCAGCAGTTTAAGAGAACGGACAGGGGGCGAGCAGTACTTC. Amino acid sequence: CASSLRERTGGEQYF.